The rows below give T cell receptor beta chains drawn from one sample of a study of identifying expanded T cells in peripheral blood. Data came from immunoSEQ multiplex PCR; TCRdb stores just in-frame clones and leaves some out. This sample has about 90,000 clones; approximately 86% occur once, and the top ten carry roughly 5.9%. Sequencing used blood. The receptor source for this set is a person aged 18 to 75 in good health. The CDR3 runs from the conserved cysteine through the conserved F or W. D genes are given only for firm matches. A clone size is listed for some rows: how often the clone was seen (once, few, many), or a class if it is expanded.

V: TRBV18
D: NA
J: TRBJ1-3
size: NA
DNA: TGTGCCAGCTCACCACCGGGGGCTGTGGCTCCCTCTGGAAACACCATATATTTT
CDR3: CASSPPGAVAPSGNTIYF

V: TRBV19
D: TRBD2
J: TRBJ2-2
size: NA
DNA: TGTGCCACTACTTCGGCTAGCGGGGGGGCGGCAGACACCGGGGAGCTGTTTTTT
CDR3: CATTSASGGAADTGELFF

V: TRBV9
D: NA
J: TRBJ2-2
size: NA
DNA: TGTGCCAGCAGTAGTACCCAGGGTCCCGAGGGGCTGTTTTTT
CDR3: CASSSTQGPEGLFF

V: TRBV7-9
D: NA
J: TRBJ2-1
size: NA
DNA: TGTGCCAGCAGCCCCGTCGGGGGTGAGCAGTTCTTC
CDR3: CASSPVGGEQFF

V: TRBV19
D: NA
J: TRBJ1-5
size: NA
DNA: TGTGCCAGTAGTATATCCGAAGGACTCACCAATCAGCCCCAGCATTTT
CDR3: CASSISEGLTNQPQHF

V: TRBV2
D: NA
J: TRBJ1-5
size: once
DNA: TGTGCCAGCAGCTCATACAGGGTAAGGGATCAGCCCCAGCATTTT
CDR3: CASSSYRVRDQPQHF

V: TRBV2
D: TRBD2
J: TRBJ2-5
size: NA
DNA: TGTGCCAGCAGACAAGTAAAGCTAGCGGCTTGGACCCAGTACTTC
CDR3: CASRQVKLAAWTQYF

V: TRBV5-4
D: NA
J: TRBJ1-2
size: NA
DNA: TGTGCCAGCAGCCCGGGGGGGAACTATGGCTACACCTTC
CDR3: CASSPGGNYGYTF

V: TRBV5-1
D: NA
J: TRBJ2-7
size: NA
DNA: TGCGCCAGCAGCTCAAGGGGCTACGAGCAGTACTTC
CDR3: CASSSRGYEQYF

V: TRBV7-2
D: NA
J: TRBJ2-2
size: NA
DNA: TGTGCCAGCAGCCGCTATTTTGGGACGAACACCGGGGAGCTGTTTTTT
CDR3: CASSRYFGTNTGELFF

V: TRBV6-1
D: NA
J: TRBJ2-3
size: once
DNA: TGTGCCAGCAGTAACCTTAAGAGGGATACGCAGTATTTT
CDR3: CASSNLKRDTQYF